The 26 T cell receptor beta chains given below trace back to one sample, sequenced in a study of shared clonotypes between healthy human individuals. The method was immunoSEQ multiplex PCR; TCRdb's version includes in-frame clones alone and lacks a portion of them. Among about 2.1 million clones listed, roughly 93% were seen once. Naive CD8 cells were CD45RO-negative, positively selected for CCR7, excluding terminally differentiated effector memory CD45RA+ cells. Sequenced sample: naive CD8+ T cells from PBMCs. The receptors were gathered from a man aged 18 to 29 in good health. Some clones in this sample may be carry-over from other donors' samples.

This clone appeared a few times. CDR3 DNA: TGTGCCAGTAGTGCTGGACAGGGGGTGATGGGGGCTTTCTTT. Translation: CASSAGQGVMGAFF. This chain uses TRBV19 with TRBJ1-1, with TRBD1 matching 10 bases. Per the germline V gene, CDR1 is LNHDA and CDR2 is SQIVND (reference sequence). With 5 bases clipped from V and 11 bases from J, the junction kept 11 bases outside the gene matches. The CDR3 contains 14 residues.

The chain carries TRBV7-3 and TRBJ2-3, with 9 bases aligning to TRBD2. The CDR3 length is 16 residues. V dropped 1 base and J dropped 2; count of bases not matched to a gene: 4. In germline, CDR1 is SGHTA, CDR2 FQGTGA. The CDR3: CASSLSGRVVTDTQYF. CDR3 sequence (DNA): TGTGCCAGCAGCTTAAGCGGGAGGGTGGTCACAGATACGCAGTATTTT. The full variable domain, rest sourced from reference TRBV7-3 and TRBJ2-3, is GAGVSQTPSNKVTEKGKYVELRCDPISGHTALYWYRQSLGQGPEFLIYFQGTGAADDSGLPNDRFFAVRPEGSVSTLKIQRTERGDSAVYLCASSLSGRVVTDTQYFGPGTRLTVL.

The chain uses TRBV5-1 and TRBJ1-2; D remains unclear. CDR3 length equals 13 residues. The germline V gene encodes CDR1 SGHRS and CDR2 YFSETQ. Trimming pared 2 bases from V and 2 bases from J, leaving 7 bases between. CDR3 nucleotides: TGCGCCAGCAGCTTTGAACAGAACTATGGCTACACCTTC. Translated, it gives CASSFEQNYGYTF. The full variable domain, in which reference TRBV5-1 and TRBJ1-2 provide the parts outside the CDR3, is KAGVTQTPRYLIKTRGQQVTLSCSPISGHRSVSWYQQTPGQGLQFLFEYFSETQRNKGNFPGRFSGRQFSNSRSEMNVSTLELGDSALYLCASSFEQNYGYTFGSGTRLTVV.

The chain couples TRBV7-9 to TRBJ2-3; tentatively, D is TRBD1 or TRBD2 (5 bases each). Trimming left V 3 bases short and J 10 bases short, with 23 bases between. CDR1 and CDR2 (germline): SEHNR, FQNEAQ (reference sequence). This CDR3 has 16 residues. The CDR3 DNA sequence: TGTGCCAGCAGCTTCCTGACAGAGGTTGACCCGGAGGCGCAGTATTTT. Residues: CASSFLTEVDPEAQYF. Supplemented by reference TRBV7-9 and TRBJ2-3, the full variable domain reads DTGVSQNPRHKITKRGQNVTFRCDPISEHNRLYWYRQTLGQGPEFLTYFQNEAQLEKSRLLSDRFSAERPKGSFSTLEIQRTEQGDSAMYLCASSFLTEVDPEAQYFGPGTRLTVL.

The chain couples TRBV5-5 to TRBJ2-1; no firm D call. V lost 1 base, J lost 10 bases, and 12 bases lay in between. The CDR3 contains 13 residues. Germline-derived CDR1 and CDR2 are SGHKS and YYEKEE (reference sequence). CDR3 in DNA: TGTGCCAGCAGCTTGTTGCTTTACGGGGAGCAGTTCTTC. Protein sequence: CASSLLLYGEQFF.

The V call is TRBV19, the J call TRBJ1-4; no firm D call. The CDR3 runs 11 residues. V lost 1 base and J 13 bases, leaving 7 bases between the germline ends. Germline CDR1 LNHDA, CDR2 SQIVND (reference sequence). As DNA, the CDR3 is TGTGCCAGTAGTATAGGTGGAGGACTGTTTTTT. Translation: CASSIGGGLFF.

As regards this clone: One end of the junction does not line up with germline, which may come from a read error. Other DNA sequences in the same sample also yield this CDR3. In DNA form, the CDR3 reads TGCAGCGGGAGTGGGACAGGGCTGGACGAGCAATACTTC. Its translation: CSGSGTGLDEQYF. V usage is TRBV29-1 and J usage is TRBJ2-7; 9 nucleotides match TRBD1. Germline-derived CDR1 and CDR2 are SQVTM and ANQGSEA. The CDR3 sequence is 13 residues long.

The genes are TRBV4-2 and TRBJ2-7; TRBD2 aligns across 10 bases. The ends lost 1 base at V and 1 base at J; junction bases unmatched: 7. CDR3 length: 17 amino acids. Germline V CDR1 and CDR2: LGHNA, YNFKEQ. The CDR3 region has the DNA TGTGCCAGCAGCCAAGCGGGACTAGCGTTCCCTTCCTACGAGCAGTACTTC. Translated: CASSQAGLAFPSYEQYF.

This clone was recorded once. Within the sample, other DNA sequences also encode this same CDR3. The chain recombines TRBV9 with TRBJ2-1; D call uncertain. The CDR3 is made up of 11 amino acids. Trimming removed 3 bases from V and 6 bases from J, with 4 bases in between. The germline CDR1 and CDR2 sequences are SGDLS and YYNGEE. The CDR3 coding sequence is TGTGCCAGCAGCGAAGGCAATGAGCAGTTCTTC. As protein: CASSEGNEQFF.

This chain joins TRBV19 and TRBJ2-1; 8 bases are shared with TRBD2. The CDR3 runs to 14 residues. V gave up 4 bases and J gave up 4 bases; unmatched junction bases: 3. CDR1 LNHDA and CDR2 SQIVND come from the germline V gene (reference sequence). The CDR3 loop reads CASSRGGGYNEQFF. CDR3 coding DNA: TGTGCCAGTAGTAGGGGCGGGGGGTACAATGAGCAGTTCTTC.

This clone was detected only once. This chain links TRBV7-9 with TRBJ1-4; TRBD1 agrees at 10 bases. From germline, CDR1 is SEHNR and CDR2 FQNEAQ (reference sequence). V dropped 2 bases and J dropped 5; count of bases not matched to a gene: 2. The CDR3 covers 15 residues. The CDR3 coding sequence is TGTGCCAGCAGCTTACCGGGACAGGGGAATGAAAAACTGTTTTTT. Its translation: CASSLPGQGNEKLFF.

This chain uses TRBV6-5 with TRBJ1-2; D possibly corresponds to TRBD1 (6 bases). V shed 6 bases and J shed 5 bases, with 16 bases lying between them. Germline CDR1 and CDR2: MNHEY and SVGAGI. This CDR3 has 14 residues. In nucleotides, the CDR3 is TGTGCCAGCAGCCTCATACCAGGGGATTATGGCTACACCTTC. Translation: CASSLIPGDYGYTF.

This chain joins TRBV6-1 and TRBJ2-7, with 8 bases aligning to TRBD2. V dropped 3 bases and J dropped 1; count of bases not matched to a gene: 11. The CDR3 consists of 17 residues. The germline gives CDR1 MNHNS, CDR2 SASEGT. The CDR3 DNA reads TGTGCCAGCAGTGAGGGACTAGAGGGCCCCCATTCCTACGAGCAGTACTTC. Amino acids: CASSEGLEGPHSYEQYF.

J is TRBJ2-1 and V is TRBV5-6; D is undetermined. With 0 bases removed from V and 9 bases from J, the gap between germline ends came to 10 bases. Germline V gives CDR1 SGHDT, CDR2 YYEEEE. The CDR3 covers 13 residues. The CDR3 DNA sequence: TGTGCCAGCAGCTTGGGAAGCGTCACTGAGCAGTTCTTC. It yields the protein CASSLGSVTEQFF. The full variable domain, in which reference TRBV5-6 and TRBJ2-1 provide the parts outside the CDR3, is DAGVTQSPTHLIKTRGQQVTLRCSPKSGHDTVSWYQQALGQGPQFIFQYYEEEERQRGNFPDRFSGHQFPNYSSELNVNALLLGDSALYLCASSLGSVTEQFFGPGTRLTVL.

The chain combines TRBV25-1 with TRBJ1-1, with D unclear. CDR1 and CDR2 from the germline V gene are MGHDK and SYGVNS. Between the trimmed V and J ends, which lost 3 bases and 11 bases, there was a span of 19 bases. The CDR3 is made up of 14 amino acids. Here the CDR3 DNA reads TGTGCCAGCAGTGAGTCCGATGTGACCGGGCACGCTTTCTTT. Protein: CASSESDVTGHAFF. The full variable domain, its missing parts supplied by reference TRBV25-1 and TRBJ1-1, is EADIYQTPRYLVIGTGKKITLECSQTMGHDKMYWYQQDPGMELHLIHYSYGVNSTEKGDLSSESTVSRIRTEHFPLTLESARPSHTSQYLCASSESDVTGHAFFGQGTRLTVV.

The chain uses TRBV11-2 and TRBJ2-5; 9 bases match TRBD1. The V gene's germline CDR1 is SGHAT and CDR2 FQNNGV. The CDR3 is 15 residues long. Trimming at V came to 4 bases and at J to 5 bases, leaving 8 bases not matched to a gene. Written as DNA, the CDR3 is TGTGCCAGCAGCTCCCGGACAGGGGAGGAGGAGACCCAGTACTTC. Protein sequence: CASSSRTGEEETQYF.

The gene calls are TRBV9 and TRBJ1-5; TRBD1 agrees at 7 bases. This CDR3 is 14 amino acids long. CDR1 and CDR2 from the germline V gene are SGDLS and YYNGEE. Unmatched junction bases numbered 6, after V lost 5 bases and J lost 4 bases. The CDR3 bases are TGTGCCAGCAGTAAGGGGGCAGGTAATCAGCCCCAGCATTTT. This sequence encodes CASSKGAGNQPQHF.

The sample holds one count of this clone. This chain uses TRBV11-2 with TRBJ2-3, with D hard to call. Looked up from germline, CDR1 is SGHAT and CDR2 is FQNNGV. This CDR3 spans 13 amino acids. Deletions cut 4 bases from V and 6 bases from J, with 11 bases between. The CDR3 reads CASSSRTRDTQYF. CDR3 DNA: TGTGCCAGCAGCTCCCGCACAAGGGATACGCAGTATTTT. Supplemented by reference TRBV11-2 and TRBJ2-3, the full variable domain reads EAGVAQSPRYKIIEKRQSVAFWCNPISGHATLYWYQQILGQGPKLLIQFQNNGVVDDSQLPKDRFSAERLKGVDSTLKIQPAKLEDSAVYLCASSSRTRDTQYFGPGTRLTVL.

A few counts support this clone. The J gene is TRBJ1-1, the V gene TRBV9; D uncertain. Germline-derived CDR1 and CDR2 are SGDLS and YYNGEE. CDR3 length: 16 amino acids. With 6 bases removed from V and 0 bases from J, the gap between germline ends came to 18 bases. The CDR3, as DNA: TGTGCCAGCACCCCGTGGCGGGAGACGATGAACACTGAAGCTTTCTTT. Its translation is CASTPWRETMNTEAFF.

The genes are TRBV7-6 and TRBJ2-7; TRBD1 might be the D (6 bases). From germline, CDR1 is SGHVS and CDR2 FNYEAQ. Deletions cut 2 bases from V and 0 bases from J, with 11 bases between. This CDR3 contains 15 residues. CDR3 protein: CASSLRTASSYEQYF. The CDR3 DNA reads as TGTGCCAGCAGCTTAAGGACAGCGAGCTCCTACGAGCAGTACTTC.

The chain is built from TRBV7-2 and TRBJ2-7; TRBD1 is a possible D gene (6 bases). Between the trimmed V and J ends, which lost 1 base and 3 bases, there was a span of 10 bases. The germline CDR1 and CDR2 sequences are SGHTA and FQGNSA. This CDR3 has 14 amino acids. Here the CDR3 reads CASSLVAGDYEQYF. The CDR3 DNA follows: TGTGCCAGCAGCTTAGTGGCAGGGGACTACGAGCAGTACTTC.

About this clone itself: Other DNA sequences of this sample code for an identical CDR3. This chain links TRBV7-2 with TRBJ2-7; D perhaps matches TRBD2 (6 bases). V gave up 4 bases and J gave up 0 bases, with 13 bases separating them. The CDR3 spans 15 residues. Germline V gives CDR1 SGHTA, CDR2 FQGNSA. The CDR3 DNA is TGTGCCAGCAGCTCCCGCGGGGTTAGCTCCTACGAGCAGTACTTC. Its translation: CASSSRGVSSYEQYF.

The rearrangement joins TRBV6-5 to TRBJ1-3; the D is unclear. V was trimmed by 0 bases and J by 0 bases, leaving 3 bases between them. Germline V CDR1 and CDR2: MNHEY, SVGAGI. This CDR3 comprises 14 residues. CDR3 coding DNA: TGTGCCAGCAGTTACTCCCGCTCTGGAAACACCATATATTTT. Its translation is CASSYSRSGNTIYF.

The chain couples TRBV15 to TRBJ2-7, with D tentatively TRBD1 (6 bases). V lost 5 bases and J lost 2, with 13 bases in between. CDR3 size: 14 residues. The germline gives CDR1 LNHNV, CDR2 YYDKDF (reference sequence). The CDR3 reads CATSPPDRPYEQYF. CDR3 coding DNA: TGTGCCACCAGCCCACCAGACAGGCCCTACGAGCAGTACTTC.

The rearrangement joins TRBV5-8 to TRBJ2-3; TRBD1 aligns across 8 bases. CDR3 length: 14 amino acids. Germline V lookup: CDR1 SGHTS, CDR2 YDEGEE. Trimming took 4 bases from V and 4 from J; bases not matched to a gene: 5. The chain's CDR3 is CASSQGAFPDTQYF. In DNA form, the CDR3 reads TGTGCCAGCAGCCAGGGGGCGTTTCCAGATACGCAGTATTTT.

J is TRBJ1-1 and V is TRBV28; D not resolved. V was clipped by 5 bases and J by 6 bases, with 16 bases between them. The CDR3 contains 14 residues. Germline V lookup: CDR1 MDHEN, CDR2 SYDVKM. The CDR3 is CASSRDWGSPEAFF. Here the CDR3 DNA reads TGTGCCAGCAGTCGAGACTGGGGTAGCCCTGAAGCTTTCTTT.